This TCR beta chain was retrieved from a study of cytomegalovirus exposure and HLA in healthy donors. Study-level results: TCR sequences were mostly rare, though some public TCRs occurred in many donors.

This clone was found once. Its antigen remains unidentified. Use of 60 Vbeta and 13 Jbeta primers characterized the PCR. The data were produced by immunoSEQ multiplex PCR, yet TCRdb's version contains in-frame clones alone and is incomplete. Among 85,000 to 100,000 clones listed, around 73% were seen once. The sequencing sample was made of PBMCs. The clonotype originates from a man in his forties in good health and CMV-seronegative.

This CDR3 reads CASGQNLNQPQHF. In DNA form, the CDR3 reads TGTGCCAGCGGGCAGAACCTCAATCAGCCCCAGCATTTT. This chain uses TRBV2 with TRBJ1-5, with D uncertain. The CDR3 runs to 13 residues. Trimming removed 8 bases from V and 3 bases from J, with 11 bases in between. CDR1 is SNHLY and CDR2 is FYNNEI in the germline V gene.